Listed below are T cell receptor beta chains from one sample, sequenced in a study of molecular identifiers for immune sequencing clone quantification. TCRdb itself ran the PCR reads through MiXCR, one entry per CDR3 protein. The table includes 400,000 to 600,000 distinct CDR3 sequences, 25% detected once. Sequencing was done on a sample of naive CD8+ T cells from blood, with Jurkat cell RNA spiked in. The receptors were sampled from a human donor in good health. Some libraries in this study had Jurkat cell RNA spiked in. Both conserved end residues are part of each CDR3. A D gene is named only where the DNA matches it firmly. The listing skips clone size in some rows; elsewhere it reads once, few, many or a size class.

length | size | J | V | D | CDR3 | DNA
16 | NA | TRBJ2-7 | TRBV2 | NA | CASSGPLSGFSHEQYF | TGTGCCAGCAGTGGACCCCTTTCGGGGTTCTCCCACGAGCAGTACTTC
15 | few | TRBJ2-7 | TRBV2 | TRBD2 | CASLGLAGGLYEQYF | TGTGCCAGCCTCGGACTAGCGGGGGGCCTCTACGAGCAGTACTTC
15 | NA | TRBJ1-1 | TRBV30 | TRBD1 | CAWSSSGTGNTEAFF | TGTGCCTGGAGTTCCTCCGGGACAGGGAACACTGAAGCTTTCTTT
16 | few | TRBJ2-2 | TRBV27 | TRBD1 | CASSLGRGLNTGELFF | TGTGCCAGCAGTTTGGGCAGGGGGCTGAACACCGGGGAGCTGTTTTTT
15 | NA | TRBJ1-1 | TRBV7-2 | TRBD1 | CASSLMSAGGTEAFF | TGTGCCAGCAGCTTAATGTCGGCAGGGGGTACTGAAGCTTTCTTT
15 | NA | TRBJ1-1 | TRBV9 | NA | CASGQGYNMNTEAFF | TGTGCCAGCGGTCAGGGATATAACATGAACACTGAAGCTTTCTTT
14 | few | TRBJ2-5 | TRBV28 | NA | CASKPDRYQETQYF | TGTGCCAGCAAACCGGACAGATACCAAGAGACCCAGTACTTC
15 | few | TRBJ2-5 | TRBV20-1 | NA | CSARNPGWGSETQYF | TGCAGTGCTAGAAACCCCGGATGGGGGAGTGAGACCCAGTACTTC
15 | NA | TRBJ2-7 | TRBV4-3 | TRBD2 | CASSQAGAGANEQYF | TGCGCCAGCAGCCAAGCGGGAGCGGGAGCCAACGAGCAGTACTTC
17 | NA | TRBJ2-3 | TRBV12-3/TRBV12-4 | NA | CASSLAPGVDATDTQYF | TGTGCCAGCAGTTTAGCCCCCGGAGTCGACGCCACAGATACGCAGTATTTT
14 | many | TRBJ1-4 | TRBV5-1 | NA | CASSPNWANEKLFF | TGCGCCAGCAGCCCAAATTGGGCGAATGAAAAACTGTTTTTT
14 | many | TRBJ2-7 | TRBV5-4 | NA | CASSLDGGAYEQYF | TGTGCCAGCAGCTTGGACGGGGGCGCCTACGAGCAGTACTTC
13 | NA | TRBJ2-7 | TRBV7-9 | NA | CASSHQTSYEQYF | TGTGCCAGCAGCCACCAGACCAGCTACGAGCAGTACTTC
15 | NA | TRBJ2-5 | TRBV2 | TRBD1 | CASSEYRQGAKTQYF | TGTGCCAGCAGTGAATATCGACAGGGGGCGAAGACCCAGTACTTC
15 | NA | TRBJ1-5 | TRBV6-2/TRBV6-3 | NA | CASSYVLRPNQPQHF | TGTGCCAGCAGTTACGTGCTTCGTCCCAATCAGCCCCAGCATTTT
16 | NA | TRBJ2-1 | TRBV6-6 | TRBD2 | CASSSLLAGAHNGQFF | TGTGCCAGCAGTTCCCTCCTAGCGGGAGCTCACAATGGGCAGTTCTTC
14 | many | TRBJ1-1 | TRBV14 | NA | CASSQVFTNTEAFF | TGTGCCAGCAGCCAAGTATTCACGAACACTGAAGCTTTCTTT
14 | few | TRBJ2-7 | TRBV5-1 | NA | CASSLVQGTYEQYF | TGCGCCAGCAGCTTGGTACAGGGCACCTACGAGCAGTACTTC
15 | many | TRBJ1-5 | TRBV7-9 | TRBD1 | CASSPGQVNNQPQHF | TGTGCCAGCAGTCCGGGACAGGTAAACAATCAGCCCCAGCATTTT
17 | NA | TRBJ1-6 | TRBV7-2 | NA | CASSSVATSSYNSPLHF | TGTGCCAGCAGTTCGGTGGCCACGAGCTCCTATAATTCACCCCTCCACTTT
13 | NA | TRBJ1-1 | TRBV7-2 | NA | CASTKWGSTEAFF | TGTGCCAGCACCAAATGGGGGAGCACTGAAGCTTTCTTT
13 | few | TRBJ2-5 | TRBV2 | NA | CASSAPSQETQYF | TGTGCCAGCAGTGCCCCCTCACAAGAGACCCAGTACTTC
11 | NA | TRBJ2-1 | TRBV28 | NA | CARSPDNEQFF | TGTGCCCGCAGTCCCGACAATGAGCAGTTCTTC
17 | many | TRBJ1-1 | TRBV5-6 | NA | CASSPESPPGMDTEAFF | TGTGCCAGCAGCCCCGAATCTCCCCCCGGAATGGACACTGAAGCTTTCTTT